The entry that follows covers one T cell receptor (beta chain) sequence. The data stem from a study of blood T cell repertoires in COVID-19. Study information: Sites across the United States, Italy and Spain contributed samples from acute and convalescent COVID-19. The cDNA or gDNA used as material had been derived from T cells, B-cell-depleted T cells, or PBMCs.

Original methodology: Amplification from reference gene primers served as the basis for estimated nucleated cell counts. The repertoire was sequenced with immunoSEQ multiplex PCR; TCRdb's copy has only in-frame clones and lacks some. The D gene and trimming were derived from the DNA, and the V and J assignments and clone size from that table. Here the sample spans roughly 200,000 clones, around nine tenths being singletons. The V gene lost 6 bases and the J gene lost 4 bases, with 10 bases spanning the gap. This CDR3 is built from 12 residues. The V gene is TRBV12-3 or TRBV12-4, the J gene TRBJ2-7; a weak D match, TRBD2 (6 bases). The receptor's source is a woman younger than 35 who had recovered from COVID-19. Sample: peripheral blood. The CDR3 reads CASSGSRYEQYF. The CDR3 DNA reads as TGTGCCAGCAGCGGGAGCAGGTACGAGCAGTACTTC.